This TCR beta chain appears in the sequencing data of a study of cytomegalovirus exposure and HLA in healthy donors. Findings of the study overall: A further, later analysis showed that HLA-associated TCR beta chains (compared with equally common others) were more clonally expanded. CMV antigen specificity of a few CMV-associated chains was confirmed in vitro.

The CDR3 sequence is 13 residues long. Germline V gene data show CDR1 as MNHEY and CDR2 as SVGAGI. V shed 3 bases and J shed 5 bases, with 10 bases lying between them. The PCR was carried out with 60 Vbeta primers and 13 Jbeta primers. Using immunoSEQ multiplex PCR, the repertoire was profiled, and TCRdb retains in-frame clones only, with some absent. The repertoire includes 79,000 or so clones, 73% of them detected once, and about 16% sits in the top ten. Remarks on this clone: What it recognizes is unknown.

Material: PBMCs. This TCR was recovered from a woman between 35 and 50 years old in good health and CMV-seropositive. The rearrangement uses TRBV6-5 and TRBJ2-5; no firm D call. CDR3 sequence: CASSYGSWETQYF. DNA of the CDR3: TGTGCCAGCAGTTATGGCAGTTGGGAGACCCAGTACTTC.